This T cell receptor (beta chain) comes out of a study of high-grade serous ovarian cancer treatment subgroups. The study, taken as a whole, reports: Different patients shared almost no repertoire; same-patient tumors shared about 0.11 to 0.79.

This CDR3 has 16 residues. The V and J ends lost 6 bases and 0 bases, in that order; junction bases with no gene match: 4. CDR1 and CDR2 from the germline V gene are SGHNT and YENEEA. Regarding this clone: Antigen unknown.

Some clones are missing from TCRdb's copy, which holds only in-frame ones; the method was immunoSEQ multiplex PCR. The profile shows 8,000 or so clones, about 70% of them singletons. Tumor samples were obtained before definitive surgery or chemotherapy. The sequence came from a human donor with high-grade serous ovarian cancer. The sample taken for sequencing was tumor tissue. This rearrangement joins TRBV11-3 to TRBJ1-6; 8 positions match TRBD1. CDR3 region: CASRIDRGSYNSPLHF. The CDR3 DNA is TGTGCCAGCAGGATAGACAGGGGCTCCTATAATTCACCCCTCCACTTT.